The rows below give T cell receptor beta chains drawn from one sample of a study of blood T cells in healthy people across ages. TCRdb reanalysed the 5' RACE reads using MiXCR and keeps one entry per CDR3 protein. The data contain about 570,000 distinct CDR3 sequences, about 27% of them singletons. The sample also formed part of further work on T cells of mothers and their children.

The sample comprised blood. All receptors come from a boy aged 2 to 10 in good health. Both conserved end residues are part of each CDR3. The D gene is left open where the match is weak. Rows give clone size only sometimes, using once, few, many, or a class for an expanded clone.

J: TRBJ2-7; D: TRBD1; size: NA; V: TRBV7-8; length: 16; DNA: TGTGCCAGCAGGAGCTACACCGGGACAGACTCCTACGAGCAGTACTTC; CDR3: CASRSYTGTDSYEQYF
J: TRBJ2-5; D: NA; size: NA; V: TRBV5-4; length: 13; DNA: TGTGCCACCCGACTAGGAGAGGAGGAGACCCAGTACTTC; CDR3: CATRLGEEETQYF
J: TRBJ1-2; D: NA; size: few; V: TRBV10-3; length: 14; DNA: TGTGCCATCAGCCCCCGGCAAAACAGGGTAGGCTACACCTTC; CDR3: CAISPRQNRVGYTF
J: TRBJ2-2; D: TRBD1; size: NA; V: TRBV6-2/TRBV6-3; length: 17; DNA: TGTGCCAGCAGTTACGCGACGGGACAGGGGGCACCCGGGGAGCTGTTTTTT; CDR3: CASSYATGQGAPGELFF
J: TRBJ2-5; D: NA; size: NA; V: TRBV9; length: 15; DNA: TGTGCCAGCAGCGTAGGGGCCTCCGGGGGAGAGACCCAGTACTTC; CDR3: CASSVGASGGETQYF
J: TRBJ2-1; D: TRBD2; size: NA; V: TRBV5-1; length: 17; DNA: TGCGCCAGCACGGGACTATTGAATTGGTACTCCTACAATGAGCAGTTCTTC; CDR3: CASTGLLNWYSYNEQFF
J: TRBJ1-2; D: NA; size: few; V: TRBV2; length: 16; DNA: TGTGCCAGCAGTGAAAATTTGGTACAGGCTAGCTATGGCTACACCTTC; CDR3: CASSENLVQASYGYTF
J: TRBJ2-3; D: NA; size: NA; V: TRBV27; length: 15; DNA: TGTGCCAGCAGTTTATCGGGAAGCCTAATGGATACGCAGTATTTT; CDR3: CASSLSGSLMDTQYF
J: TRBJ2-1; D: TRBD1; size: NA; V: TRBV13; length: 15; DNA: TGTGCCAGCAGCTTGAATCAGGGGGTAGTCGGTGAGCAGTTCTTC; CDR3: CASSLNQGVVGEQFF
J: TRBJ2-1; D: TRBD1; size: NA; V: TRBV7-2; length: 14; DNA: TGTGCCAGCAGCTCTAGGACAGGGGTGAATGAGCAGTTCTTC; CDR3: CASSSRTGVNEQFF
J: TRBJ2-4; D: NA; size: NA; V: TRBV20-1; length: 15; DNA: TGCAGTGCCCTTCAAAGGAGGTTAGCCAAAAACATTCAGTACTTC; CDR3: CSALQRRLAKNIQYF
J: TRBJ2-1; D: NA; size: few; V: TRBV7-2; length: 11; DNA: TGTGCCAGCAGCTTATCAGGGGCGCAGTTCTTC; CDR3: CASSLSGAQFF
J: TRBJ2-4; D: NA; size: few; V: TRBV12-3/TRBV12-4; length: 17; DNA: TGTGCCAGCAGGCTCGGGCCAGGCGAAATAGCCAAAAACATTCAGTACTTC; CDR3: CASRLGPGEIAKNIQYF
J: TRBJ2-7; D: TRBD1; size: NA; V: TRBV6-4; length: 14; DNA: TGTGCCAGCAGTTGGGGGACAGGGAATATGCAGCAGTACTTC; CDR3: CASSWGTGNMQQYF
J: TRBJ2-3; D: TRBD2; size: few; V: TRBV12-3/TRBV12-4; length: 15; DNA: TGTGCCAGCGGGAGAGTAGCGGGAGCCCCAGATACGCAGTATTTT; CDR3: CASGRVAGAPDTQYF
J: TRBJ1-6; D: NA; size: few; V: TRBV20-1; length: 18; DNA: TGCAGTGCCGTCTCCAAGAAAACCGGGACCGCGCGTAATTCACCCCTCCACTTT; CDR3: CSAVSKKTGTARNSPLHF
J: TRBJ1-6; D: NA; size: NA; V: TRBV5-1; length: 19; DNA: TGCGCCAGCAGCTTGGGGTTGTTGGGGGACTTATCGAGGAATTCACCCCTCCACTTT; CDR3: CASSLGLLGDLSRNSPLHF
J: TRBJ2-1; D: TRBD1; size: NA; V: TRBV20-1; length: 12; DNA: TGCAGTGCCCAAGGACAGGCAAATGAGCAGTTCTTC; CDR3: CSAQGQANEQFF
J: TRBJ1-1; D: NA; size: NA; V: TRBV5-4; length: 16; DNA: TGTGCCAGCAGCTCCGGGGCCGGGATCGGGAACACTGAAGCTTTCTTT; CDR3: CASSSGAGIGNTEAFF
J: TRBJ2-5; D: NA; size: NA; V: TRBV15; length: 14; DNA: TGTGCCACCAGCAGAGATGGTGGAGAAGAGACCCAGTACTTC; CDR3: CATSRDGGEETQYF
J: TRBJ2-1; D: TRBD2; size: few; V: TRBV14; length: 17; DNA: TGTGCCAGCAGCCTACGGACTAGCGGGAGCTCCTACAATGAGCAGTTCTTC; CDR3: CASSLRTSGSSYNEQFF
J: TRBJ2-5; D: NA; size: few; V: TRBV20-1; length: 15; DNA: TGCAGTGCCGGTGGGGGGGGCCCCATCGAGGAGACCCAGTACTTC; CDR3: CSAGGGGPIEETQYF
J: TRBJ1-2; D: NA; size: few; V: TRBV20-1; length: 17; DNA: TGCAGTGCTAGAGCCCGACTTAGGCGGATCGCATTCTATGGCTACACCTTC; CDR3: CSARARLRRIAFYGYTF
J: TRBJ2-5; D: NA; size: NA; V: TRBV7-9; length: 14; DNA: TGTGCCAGCAGCTTAGCAGGCAGTAAAGAGACCCAGTACTTC; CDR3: CASSLAGSKETQYF
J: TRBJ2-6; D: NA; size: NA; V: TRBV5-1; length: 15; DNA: TGCGCCAGCAGCCCCGGACATACTGGGGCCAACGTCCTGACTTTC; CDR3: CASSPGHTGANVLTF
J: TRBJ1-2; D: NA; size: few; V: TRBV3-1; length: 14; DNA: TGTGCCAGCAGCCACTGGGACTTTAACTATGGCTACACCTTC; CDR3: CASSHWDFNYGYTF
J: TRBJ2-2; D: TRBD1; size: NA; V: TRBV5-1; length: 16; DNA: TGCGCCAGCAGCCTTGCGGACAGGGGCGACACCGGGGAGCTGTTTTTT; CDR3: CASSLADRGDTGELFF